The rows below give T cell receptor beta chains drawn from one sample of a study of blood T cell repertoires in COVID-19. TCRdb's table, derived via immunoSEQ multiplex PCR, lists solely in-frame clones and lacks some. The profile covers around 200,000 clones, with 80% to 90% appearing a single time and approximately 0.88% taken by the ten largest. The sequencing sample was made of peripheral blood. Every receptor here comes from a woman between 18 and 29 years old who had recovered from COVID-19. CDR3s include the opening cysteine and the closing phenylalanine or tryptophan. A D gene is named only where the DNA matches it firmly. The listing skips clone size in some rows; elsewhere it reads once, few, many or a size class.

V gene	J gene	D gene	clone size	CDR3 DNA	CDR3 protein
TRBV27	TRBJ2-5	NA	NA	TGTGCCAGCAGCTTCCTAGGGACTCTTAAAGAGACCCAGTACTTC	CASSFLGTLKETQYF
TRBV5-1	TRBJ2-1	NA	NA	TGCGCCAGCAGCTTCGACACTAGCTCCTACAATGAGCAGTTCTTC	CASSFDTSSYNEQFF
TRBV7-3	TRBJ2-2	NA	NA	TGTGCCAGCAGCTTAACCAGGCAGGCGCTCACCGGGGAGCTGTTTTTT	CASSLTRQALTGELFF
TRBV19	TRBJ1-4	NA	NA	TGTGCCAGTAGTATCCGGAGTGAAAAACTGTTTTTT	CASSIRSEKLFF
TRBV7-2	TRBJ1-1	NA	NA	TGTGCCAGCAGCTTGGGCGGGAGGAACACTGAAGCTTTCTTT	CASSLGGRNTEAFF
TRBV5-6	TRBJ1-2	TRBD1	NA	TGTGCCAGCAGCTTCGTGGACAGGGGTGGAGGCTACACCTTC	CASSFVDRGGGYTF
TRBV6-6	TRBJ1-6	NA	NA	TGTGCCAGCAGTTACTCCGACAGTTATAATTCACCCCTCCACTTT	CASSYSDSYNSPLHF
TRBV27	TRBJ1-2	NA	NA	TGTGCCAGCAGTTTAAGAGAACCTAACTATGGCTACACCTTC	CASSLREPNYGYTF
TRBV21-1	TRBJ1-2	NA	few	TGTGCCAGCAGCAAAGCATACTATTTGGGGGACAGGGATTTTGATTGTGGCTACACCTTC	CASSKAYYLGDRDFDCGYTF
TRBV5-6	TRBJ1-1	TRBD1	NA	TGTGCCAGCAGCGTGGACAGGGCTGTGGGCACTGAAGCTTTCTTT	CASSVDRAVGTEAFF
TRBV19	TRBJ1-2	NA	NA	TGTGCCAGTCGACCGGGTGGGAGCGGCTATGGCTACACCTTC	CASRPGGSGYGYTF
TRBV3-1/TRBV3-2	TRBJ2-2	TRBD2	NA	TGTGCCAGCACTCTAGCGGGGACGAACACCGGGGAGCTGTTTTTT	CASTLAGTNTGELFF
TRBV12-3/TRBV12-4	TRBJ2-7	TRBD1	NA	TGTGCCAGCAGAACAGGGGTAGTCTACGAGCAGTACTTC	CASRTGVVYEQYF
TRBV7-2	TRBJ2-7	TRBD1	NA	TGTGCCAGCAGCTCGGACAGGGGAGCGAGAGAGCAGTACTTC	CASSSDRGAREQYF
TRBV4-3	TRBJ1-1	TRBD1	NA	TGCGCCAGCAGTCAAGAGGGGACAGGGGGCCCGGTTGAGACTGAAGCTTTCTTT	CASSQEGTGGPVETEAFF
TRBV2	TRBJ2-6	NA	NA	TGTGCCAGCAGTGTATCCTACTCTGGGGCCAACGTCCTGACTTTC	CASSVSYSGANVLTF
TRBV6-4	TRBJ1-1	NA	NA	TGTGCCAGCAGTGAACACATAAACACTGAAGCTTTCTTT	CASSEHINTEAFF
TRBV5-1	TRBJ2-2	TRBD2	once	TGCGCCAGCAGCGCACTAGCGGGACAAGGTACCGGGGAGCTGTTTTTT	CASSALAGQGTGELFF
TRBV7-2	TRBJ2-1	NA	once	TGTGCCAGCAGCTTAGCGGGGCCGGATGAGCAGTTCTTC	CASSLAGPDEQFF
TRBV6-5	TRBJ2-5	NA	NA	TGTGCCAGCAGCCTAATTGGACAGCACCAAGAGACCCAGTACTTC	CASSLIGQHQETQYF
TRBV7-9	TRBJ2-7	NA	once	TGTGCCAGCAGCTCCGGGATTCAGAGGTTCGAGCAGTACTTC	CASSSGIQRFEQYF
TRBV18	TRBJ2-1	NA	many	TGTGCCAGCTCACCATGGCTGGGCACAGGGTTCCTGGGTGAGCAGTTCTTC	CASSPWLGTGFLGEQFF
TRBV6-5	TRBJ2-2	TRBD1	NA	TGTGCCAGCAGACCCCCCGGACAGGACACCGGGGAGCTGTTTTTT	CASRPPGQDTGELFF
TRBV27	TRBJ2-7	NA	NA	TGTGCCAGCAGTTCCACAGAGACACTTGCCTACGAGCAGTACTTC	CASSSTETLAYEQYF
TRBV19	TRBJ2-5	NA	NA	TGTGCCAGTAGTATCCAGGCGTCCCAAGAGACCCAGTACTTC	CASSIQASQETQYF
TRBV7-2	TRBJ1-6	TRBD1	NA	TGTGCCAGCAGCTCGACAGGGGGCTATTTATCACCCCTCCACTTT	CASSSTGGYLSPLHF